This paragraph covers one T cell receptor (beta chain) sequence. Antigen specificity is unknown. The source of the sample is a study of OX40 agonist ivuxolimab in advanced cancers. The table came from immunoSEQ multiplex PCR; TCRdb's copy has only in-frame clones and leaves some out. In the table there are around 62,000 clones, roughly four fifths of which are singletons. General study points: It was also the case that some nonresponders had low normalized T-cell clonal expansion.

CDR3 length: 14 residues. CDR1 is MNHEY and CDR2 is SMNVEV in the germline V gene (reference sequence). Source: CD4+ or CD8+ T cells sorted from blood, taken in a trial of the OX40 agonist ivuxolimab. The V gene is TRBV27, the J gene TRBJ2-5; TRBD2 matches at 11 bases. The J call could be wrong; TRBJ2-7 is a better fit for the DNA end. The origin of this receptor is an adult with an advanced solid tumor such as melanoma, head and neck, liver or kidney cancer. This CDR3 is CASSAGTSGYEQYF. The CDR3, as DNA: TGTGCCAGCAGTGCCGGGACTAGCGGCTACGAGCAGTACTTC.